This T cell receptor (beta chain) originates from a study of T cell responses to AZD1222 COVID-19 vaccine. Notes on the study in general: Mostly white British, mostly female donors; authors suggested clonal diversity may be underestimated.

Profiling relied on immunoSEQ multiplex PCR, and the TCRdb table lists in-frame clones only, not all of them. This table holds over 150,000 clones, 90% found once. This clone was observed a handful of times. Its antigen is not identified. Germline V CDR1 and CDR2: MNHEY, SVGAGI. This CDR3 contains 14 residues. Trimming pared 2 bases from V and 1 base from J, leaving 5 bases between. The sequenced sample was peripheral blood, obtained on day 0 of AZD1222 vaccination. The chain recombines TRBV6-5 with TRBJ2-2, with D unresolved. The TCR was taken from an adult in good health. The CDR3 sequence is CASSYLMNTGELFF. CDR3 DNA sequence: TGTGCCAGCAGTTACCTTATGAACACCGGGGAGCTGTTTTTT.